These 13 T cell receptor beta chains originate from one sample sequenced in a study of T cell changes during pregnancy in multiple sclerosis (dated by TCRdb to the late 2010s). The library was produced with the immunoSEQ multiplex PCR assay. The source is immuneACCESS, and TCRdb retained only in-frame sequences with V and J called. Part of the clones is not carried over; for the studies checked, unresolved V genes explain less than half of this, and the remainder is unexplained. The sample includes under 85,000 clones, with just over 90% observed a single time. Roughly 0.21% of the sample is in the top ten clones. The sequenced sample was CD4+ T cells from peripheral blood mononuclear cells, obtained before pregnancy. The receptor set was obtained from a female donor with multiple sclerosis, enrolled in a pregnancy study.

This chain connects TRBV9 to TRBJ2-7, with D possibly TRBD2 on 5 matching bases. CDR1 is SGDLS, CDR2 YYNGEE, per germline. V lost 0 bases and J lost 2, with 9 bases in between. There are 14 residues in the CDR3. In DNA form, the CDR3 reads TGTGCCAGCAGCGTAGCTACGGGGACCTACGAGCAGTACTTC. This translates into CASSVATGTYEQYF. Full variable domain (missing parts from reference TRBV9 and TRBJ2-7): DSGVTQTPKHLITATGQRVTLRCSPRSGDLSVYWYQQSLDQGLQFLIQYYNGEERAKGNILERFSAQQFPDLHSELNLSSLELGDSALYFCASSVATGTYEQYFGPGTRLTVT.

This rearrangement joins TRBV5-1 to TRBJ2-5, with a possible D match to TRBD2 (6 bases). V was cut by 0 bases and J by 0 bases, with 12 bases left in between. The CDR3 loop spans 16 amino acids. Per germline, CDR1 SGHRS and CDR2 YFSETQ. In nucleotides, the CDR3 is TGCGCCAGCAGCTTGGGTGGCGGGACCTACCAAGAGACCCAGTACTTC. Protein: CASSLGGGTYQETQYF.

The chain is built from TRBV11-2 and TRBJ2-3, with 9 bases matching TRBD1. The CDR3 runs to 15 residues. V dropped 4 bases and J dropped 3; count of bases not matched to a gene: 5. Germline V gives CDR1 SGHAT, CDR2 FQNNGV. In DNA, the CDR3 is TGTGCCAGCAGCTCCGGGACAGGGAGAACAGATACGCAGTATTTT. Translation gives CASSSGTGRTDTQYF.

J is TRBJ1-4 and V is TRBV27, with 7 bases matching TRBD1. The junction had 9 bases not matched to a gene; V was cut back by 6 bases and J by 8 bases. Germline V gene data show CDR1 as MNHEY and CDR2 as SMNVEV (reference sequence). CDR3 length: 14 residues. The DNA of the CDR3 is TGTGCCAGCAGGCCCTACAGGGGAACGGAAAAACTGTTTTTT. Protein sequence: CASRPYRGTEKLFF. Based on the CDR3 plus reference TRBV27 and TRBJ1-4, the full variable domain is EAQVTQNPRYLITVTGKKLTVTCSQNMNHEYMSWYRQDPGLGLRQIYYSMNVEVTDKGDVPEGYKVSRKEKRNFPLILESPSPNQTSLYFCASRPYRGTEKLFFGSGTQLSVL.

This chain joins TRBV27 and TRBJ2-3; possible D gene TRBD2, 5 bases. This CDR3 region has 15 residues. Deletions cut 6 bases from V and 3 bases from J, with 16 bases between. Germline CDR1 MNHEY, CDR2 SMNVEV (reference sequence). In nucleotides, the CDR3 is TGTGCCAGCAGGAATGAGGGTCGGCGGACAGATACGCAGTATTTT. Amino acid sequence: CASRNEGRRTDTQYF.

The chain uses TRBV7-9 and TRBJ1-4; D not resolved. Trimming left V 3 bases short and J 6 bases short, with 17 bases between. Per germline, CDR1 SEHNR and CDR2 FQNEAQ (reference sequence). This CDR3 has 16 residues. CDR3 sequence reads: CASSFVKWTEDEKLFF. The CDR3 bases are TGTGCCAGCAGCTTCGTGAAATGGACGGAGGATGAAAAACTGTTTTTT.

DNA of the CDR3: TGTGCCAGCAGTTTAGGAGCGGCCCTCGGAAATACGCAGTATTTT. It codes for CASSLGAALGNTQYF. The rearrangement uses TRBV27 and TRBJ2-3; possibly TRBD2 for D (5 bases). This CDR3 has 15 residues. Germline loops: CDR1 MNHEY, CDR2 SMNVEV (reference sequence). The ends were cut back, 2 bases at V and 7 bases at J, with 16 bases in the middle.

The chain uses TRBV27 and TRBJ2-6, with 9 bases that match TRBD1. V lost 5 bases, J lost 0 bases, and 5 bases stayed unmatched. The CDR3 spans 17 residues. Germline V lookup: CDR1 MNHEY, CDR2 SMNVEV (reference sequence). The CDR3 sequence is CASSTRDRDSGANVLTF. CDR3 in DNA: TGTGCCAGCAGTACTCGGGACAGGGACTCTGGGGCCAACGTCCTGACTTTC. The entire variable domain, with the rest obtained from reference TRBV27 and TRBJ2-6, is as follows: EAQVTQNPRYLITVTGKKLTVTCSQNMNHEYMSWYRQDPGLGLRQIYYSMNVEVTDKGDVPEGYKVSRKEKRNFPLILESPSPNQTSLYFCASSTRDRDSGANVLTFGAGSRLTVL.

The chain uses TRBV27 and TRBJ1-6; perhaps TRBD1 as D (5 bases). From germline, CDR1 is MNHEY and CDR2 SMNVEV (reference sequence). Deletions cut 2 bases from V and 5 bases from J, with 7 bases between. The CDR3 is 14 amino acids. CDR3 in amino acids: CASSLGHNNSPLHF. The CDR3 coding sequence is TGTGCCAGCAGTTTAGGACATAATAATTCACCCCTCCACTTT.

The rearrangement uses TRBV7-3 and TRBJ2-1; perhaps TRBD2 as D (5 bases). V was clipped by 6 bases and J by 5 bases, with 8 bases between them. In germline, CDR1 is SGHTA, CDR2 FQGTGA. The CDR3 length is 12 residues. The CDR3, as DNA: TGTGCCAGCAGGGCAGCGGACAATGAGCAGTTCTTC. This gives the protein CASRAADNEQFF.

This chain joins TRBV30 and TRBJ1-2; D might be TRBD1 (6 bases). The V end was cut by 3 bases, the J end by 8 bases, with 10 bases between. Germline CDR1 GTSNPN, CDR2 SVGIG (reference sequence). This CDR3 spans 11 amino acids. The DNA for the CDR3 is TGTGCCTGGAGGGACAGAGGCGGCTACACCTTC. Protein sequence: CAWRDRGGYTF.

This chain uses TRBV15 with TRBJ2-1; D possibly corresponds to TRBD1 (6 bases). This CDR3 has 19 amino acids. Trimming stripped 0 bases from V and 5 bases from J, with 23 bases between. Germline V gives CDR1 LNHNV, CDR2 YYDKDF (reference sequence). CDR3 in amino acids: CATSRDLGTPTLGNNEQFF. CDR3 DNA sequence: TGTGCCACCAGCAGAGATTTAGGGACACCCACCTTAGGGAACAATGAGCAGTTCTTC.

This chain joins TRBV7-3 and TRBJ1-1; a weak D match, TRBD1 (5 bases). The CDR3 length is 14 residues. Looked up from germline, CDR1 is SGHTA and CDR2 is FQGTGA. V was shortened by 2 bases and J by 2 bases, with 9 bases between the two germline ends. DNA of the CDR3: TGTGCCAGCAGCTTAGACGGGGGTAACACTGAAGCTTTCTTT. Its translation is CASSLDGGNTEAFF.